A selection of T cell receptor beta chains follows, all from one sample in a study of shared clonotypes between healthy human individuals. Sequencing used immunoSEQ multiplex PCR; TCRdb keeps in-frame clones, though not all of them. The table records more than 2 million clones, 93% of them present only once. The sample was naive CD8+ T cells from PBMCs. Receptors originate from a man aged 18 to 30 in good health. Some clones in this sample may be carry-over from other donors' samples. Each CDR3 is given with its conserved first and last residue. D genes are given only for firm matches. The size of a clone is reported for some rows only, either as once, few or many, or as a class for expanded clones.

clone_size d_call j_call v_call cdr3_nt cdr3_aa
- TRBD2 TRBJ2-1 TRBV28 TGTGCCAGCAGCCCCACTAGCGGGAGTCGAGGTGAGCAGTTCTTC CASSPTSGSRGEQFF
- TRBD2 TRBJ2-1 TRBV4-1 TGCGCCAGCAGCCAAGAGAGGTCCACTACTAGCGGGAGGGGCAATGAGCAGTTCTTC CASSQERSTTSGRGNEQFF
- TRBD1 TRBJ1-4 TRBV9 TGTGCCAGCAGCGTAACAGGGGATGAAAAACTGTTTTTT CASSVTGDEKLFF
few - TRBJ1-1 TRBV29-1 TGCAGCGTTGCCGGGGCTGAAGCTTTCTTT CSVAGAEAFF
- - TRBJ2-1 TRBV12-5 TGTGCTAGTGGTCTGGGGACTTTCGGTGAGCAGTTCTTC CASGLGTFGEQFF
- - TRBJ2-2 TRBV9 TGTGCCAGCAGCGTTCGGGAGTTCAGCACCGGGGAGCTGTTTTTT CASSVREFSTGELFF
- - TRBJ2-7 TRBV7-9 TGTGCCAGCAGACCCGATGGTGCGGCCCCATACTTGAGCTCCTACGAGCAGTACTTC CASRPDGAAPYLSSYEQYF
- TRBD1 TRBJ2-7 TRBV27 TGTGCCAGCAGTTTCCGGACAGGGGTTGGGGAGCAGTACTTC CASSFRTGVGEQYF
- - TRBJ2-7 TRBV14 TGTGCCAGCAGCAGGACAGCCGATGTCTCCTACGAGCAGTACTTC CASSRTADVSYEQYF
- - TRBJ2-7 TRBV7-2 TGTGCCAGCAGCGAGAGACTTTACGACTACGAGCAGTACTTC CASSERLYDYEQYF
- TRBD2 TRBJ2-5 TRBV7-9 TGTGCCAGCAGCCCAAAATTCAGGGAGGGAGGCGGCGAGACCCAGTACTTC CASSPKFREGGGETQYF
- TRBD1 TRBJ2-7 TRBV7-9 TGTGCCAGCAGCCAACAACAGGGGACCCTCGAGCAGTACTTC CASSQQQGTLEQYF
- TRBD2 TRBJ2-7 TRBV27 TGTGCCAGCAGCCCCAACCCCCCCCTGGGGGAGGGCCGCTACGAGCAGTACTTC CASSPNPPLGEGRYEQYF
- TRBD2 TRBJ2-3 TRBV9 TGTGCCAGCAGCGAGAGACTAGCTGTCATTGGGGATACGCAGTATTTT CASSERLAVIGDTQYF
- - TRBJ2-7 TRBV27 TGTGCCAGCAGTCCCGGGGGCGCCGCCTACGAGCAGTACTTC CASSPGGAAYEQYF
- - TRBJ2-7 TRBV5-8 TGTGCCAGCAGCTTGCGCCAGTCCTACGAGCAGTACTTC CASSLRQSYEQYF
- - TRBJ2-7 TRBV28 TGTGCCAGCAGCCCCCCCGGGGAGACATTGTACGAGCAGTACTTC CASSPPGETLYEQYF
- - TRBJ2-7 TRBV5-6 TGTGCCAGCAGCTTGGTCGCAGACCTGGGGGAGCAGTACTTC CASSLVADLGEQYF
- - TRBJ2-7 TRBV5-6 TGTGCCAGCAGCCCGGGGGACAGTACCTACGAGCAGTACTTC CASSPGDSTYEQYF
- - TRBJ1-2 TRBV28 TGTGCCAGCAGTCTCCGGGGGGGTGGTTATGGCTACACCTTC CASSLRGGGYGYTF
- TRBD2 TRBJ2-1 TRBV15 TGTGCCACCAGCAGAGATTGGCTAGCGGGAGTGTTAGAGCAGTTCTTC CATSRDWLAGVLEQFF
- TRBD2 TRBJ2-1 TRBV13 TGTGCCAGCAGCAACGGGGGAGCGGGAGGACCCTACAATGAGCAGTTCTTC CASSNGGAGGPYNEQFF
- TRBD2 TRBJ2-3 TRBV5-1 TGCGCCAGCAGCGCGAGACTAGCGGGAACCACAGATACGCAGTATTTT CASSARLAGTTDTQYF